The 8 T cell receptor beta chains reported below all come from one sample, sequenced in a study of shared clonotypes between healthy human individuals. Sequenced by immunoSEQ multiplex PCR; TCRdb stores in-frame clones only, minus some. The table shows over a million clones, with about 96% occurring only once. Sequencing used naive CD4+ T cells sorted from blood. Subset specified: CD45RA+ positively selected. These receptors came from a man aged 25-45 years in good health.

The CDR3 sequence is CATIRGLADNEQFF. The CDR3 DNA reads as TGTGCCACCATACGCGGACTAGCGGACAATGAGCAGTTCTTC. The chain uses TRBV7-6 and TRBJ2-1; the match to TRBD2 covers 10 bases. The junction had 8 bases not matched to a gene; V was cut back by 10 bases and J by 5 bases. The CDR3 covers 14 residues. Germline lookup yields CDR1 SGHVS and CDR2 FNYEAQ.

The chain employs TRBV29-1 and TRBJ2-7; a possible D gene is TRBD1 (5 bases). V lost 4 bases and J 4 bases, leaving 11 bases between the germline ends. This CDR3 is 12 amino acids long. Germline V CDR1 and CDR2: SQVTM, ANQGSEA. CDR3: CSVADQGYEQYF. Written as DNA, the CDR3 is TGCAGCGTTGCTGATCAGGGTTACGAGCAGTACTTC.

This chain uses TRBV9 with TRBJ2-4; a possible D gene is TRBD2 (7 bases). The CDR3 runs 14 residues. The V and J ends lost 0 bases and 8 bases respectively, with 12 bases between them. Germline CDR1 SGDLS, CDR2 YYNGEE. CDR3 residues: CASSVEGGPDIQYF. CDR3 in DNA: TGTGCCAGCAGCGTAGAGGGGGGGCCGGACATTCAGTACTTC.

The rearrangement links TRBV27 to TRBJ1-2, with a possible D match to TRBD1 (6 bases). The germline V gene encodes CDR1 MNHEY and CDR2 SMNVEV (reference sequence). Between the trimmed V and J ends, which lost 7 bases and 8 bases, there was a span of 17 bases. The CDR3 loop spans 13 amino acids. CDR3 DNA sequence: TGTGCCAGCAAACAAGGAGGGGGAGGAGGCTACACCTTC. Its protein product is CASKQGGGGGYTF.

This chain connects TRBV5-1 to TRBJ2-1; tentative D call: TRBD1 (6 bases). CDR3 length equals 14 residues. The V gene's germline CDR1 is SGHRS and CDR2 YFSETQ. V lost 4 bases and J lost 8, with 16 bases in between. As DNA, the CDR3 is TGCGCCAGCAGCCCAAGAAGGACAGAGGATGAGCAGTTCTTC. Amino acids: CASSPRRTEDEQFF.

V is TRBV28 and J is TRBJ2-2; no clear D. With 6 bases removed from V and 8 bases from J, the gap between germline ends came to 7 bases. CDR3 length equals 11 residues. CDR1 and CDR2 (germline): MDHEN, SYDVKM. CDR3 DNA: TGTGCCAGCAGCCGCATAGGGGAGCTGTTTTTT. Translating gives CASSRIGELFF.

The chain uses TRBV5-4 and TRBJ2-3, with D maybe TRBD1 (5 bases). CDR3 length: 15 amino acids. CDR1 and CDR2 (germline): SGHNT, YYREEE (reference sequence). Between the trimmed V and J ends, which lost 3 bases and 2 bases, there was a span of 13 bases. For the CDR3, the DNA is TGTGCCAGCAGCTCTTCTGGACACTTCACAGATACGCAGTATTTT. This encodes CASSSSGHFTDTQYF.

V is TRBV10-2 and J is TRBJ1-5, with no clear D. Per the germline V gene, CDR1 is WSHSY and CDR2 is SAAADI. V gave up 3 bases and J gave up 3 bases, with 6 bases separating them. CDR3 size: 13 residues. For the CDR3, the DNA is TGCGCCAGCAGTGAAGGATTCAATCAGCCCCAGCATTTT. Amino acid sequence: CASSEGFNQPQHF.